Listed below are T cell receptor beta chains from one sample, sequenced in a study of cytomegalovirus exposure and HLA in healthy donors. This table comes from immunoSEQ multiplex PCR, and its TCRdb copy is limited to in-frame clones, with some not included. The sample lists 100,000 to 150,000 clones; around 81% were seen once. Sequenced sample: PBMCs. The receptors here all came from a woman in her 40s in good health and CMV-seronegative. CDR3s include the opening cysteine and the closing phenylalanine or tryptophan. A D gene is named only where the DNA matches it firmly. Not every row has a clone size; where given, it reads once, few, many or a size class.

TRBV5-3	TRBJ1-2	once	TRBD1	CARSLAGQERGTNYGYTF	TGTGCCAGAAGCTTGGCGGGACAGGAAAGGGGTACTAACTATGGCTACACCTTC
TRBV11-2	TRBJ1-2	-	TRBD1	CASRRPGQLNYGYTF	TGTGCCAGCAGGAGACCGGGACAGCTTAACTATGGCTACACCTTC
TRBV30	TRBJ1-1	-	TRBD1	CARSTGGYTEAFF	TGTGCCCGGTCGACAGGGGGCTATACTGAAGCTTTCTTT
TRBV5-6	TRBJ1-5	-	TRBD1	CASSSRGKNNQPQHF	TGTGCCAGCAGCTCCAGGGGGAAGAACAATCAGCCCCAGCATTTT
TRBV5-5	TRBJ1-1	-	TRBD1	CASSSTWTGGVDTEAFF	TGTGCCAGCAGCTCGACATGGACAGGGGGCGTGGACACTGAAGCTTTCTTT
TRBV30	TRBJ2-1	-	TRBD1	CAWVSRGTGGNEQFF	TGTGCCTGGGTCTCCCGGGGGACAGGGGGAAATGAGCAGTTCTTC
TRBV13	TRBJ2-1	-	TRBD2	CASSRTSEKIRDEQFF	TGTGCCAGCAGCCGGACTAGCGAGAAAATCAGGGATGAGCAGTTCTTC
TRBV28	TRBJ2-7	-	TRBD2	CASSRGGSYEQYF	TGTGCCAGCAGCCGGGGGGGGTCCTACGAGCAGTACTTC
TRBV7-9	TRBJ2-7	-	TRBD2	CASSLSGEGLYEQYF	TGTGCCAGCAGCCTGTCGGGGGAGGGCCTCTACGAGCAGTACTTC
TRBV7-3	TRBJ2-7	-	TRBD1	CASSPSGTGSREQYF	TGTGCCAGCAGCCCCTCCGGGACAGGGTCCCGCGAGCAGTACTTC
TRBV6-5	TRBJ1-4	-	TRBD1	CASSFGQVHNEKLFF	TGTGCCAGCAGCTTTGGACAGGTTCATAATGAAAAACTGTTTTTT
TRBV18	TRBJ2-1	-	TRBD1	CASSPLQGRGDNEQFF	TGTGCCAGCTCACCACTACAGGGGAGAGGAGACAATGAGCAGTTCTTC
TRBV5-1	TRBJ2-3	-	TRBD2	CASSRGLAGGRSDTQYF	TGCGCCAGCAGCCGAGGACTAGCGGGGGGGCGATCAGATACGCAGTATTTT
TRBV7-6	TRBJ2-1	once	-	CASSQAGEYNEQFF	TGTGCCAGCAGCCAGGCAGGGGAGTACAATGAGCAGTTCTTC
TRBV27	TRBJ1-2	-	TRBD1	CASTQQGAGGYGYTF	TGTGCCAGCACACAACAGGGGGCTGGCGGCTATGGCTACACCTTC
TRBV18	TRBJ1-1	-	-	CASSPGRVDTEAFF	TGTGCCAGCTCACCCGGCAGGGTTGACACTGAAGCTTTCTTT
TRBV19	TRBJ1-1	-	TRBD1	CASSITGQTNTEAFF	TGTGCCAGTAGTATCACGGGACAGACTAACACTGAAGCTTTCTTT
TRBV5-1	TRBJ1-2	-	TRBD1	CASSDRGANYGYTF	TGCGCCAGCAGCGACAGGGGAGCTAACTATGGCTACACCTTC
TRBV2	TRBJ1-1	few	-	CASTKSGRGWNTEAFF	TGTGCCAGCACCAAATCGGGTCGGGGGTGGAACACTGAAGCTTTCTTT
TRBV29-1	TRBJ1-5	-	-	CSVESQGGNQPQHF	TGCAGCGTTGAATCCCAGGGTGGCAATCAGCCCCAGCATTTT
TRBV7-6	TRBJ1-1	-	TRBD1	CASSPTGEAFF	TGTGCCAGCAGCCCGACAGGGGAAGCTTTCTTT
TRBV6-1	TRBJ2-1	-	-	CASRMTRDYNEQFF	TGTGCCAGCAGGATGACCAGGGATTACAATGAGCAGTTCTTC
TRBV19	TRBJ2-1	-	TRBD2	CASSSSGRAYNEQFF	TGTGCCAGTAGTTCTAGCGGGAGGGCCTACAATGAGCAGTTCTTC
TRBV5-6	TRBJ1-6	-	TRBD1	CASSWDRLSPLHF	TGTGCCAGCAGCTGGGACAGACTATCGCCCCTCCACTTT
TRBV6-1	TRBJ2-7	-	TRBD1	CASSGDPGQGRNEQYF	TGTGCCAGCAGTGGGGACCCGGGACAGGGGAGAAACGAGCAGTACTTC
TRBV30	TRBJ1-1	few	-	CAWSRQQNTEAFF	TGTGCCTGGAGTAGACAGCAGAACACTGAAGCTTTCTTT
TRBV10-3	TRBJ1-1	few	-	CASSAGAETEAFF	TGTGCCTCCTCCGCGGGGGCAGAGACTGAAGCTTTCTTT
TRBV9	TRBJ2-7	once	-	CASTLGPGNTYEQYF	TGTGCCAGCACCTTAGGCCCGGGGAATACCTACGAGCAGTACTTC
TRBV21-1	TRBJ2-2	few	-	CASSKVLLAGGPVSTGELFF	TGTGCCAGCAGCAAGGTCCTCCTAGCGGGAGGGCCGGTAAGCACCGGGGAGCTGTTTTTT
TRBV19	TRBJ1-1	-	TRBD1	CASLDRASAEAFF	TGTGCCAGTCTAGACAGGGCCAGCGCTGAAGCTTTCTTT
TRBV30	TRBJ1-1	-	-	CAWKRLDDTEAFF	TGTGCCTGGAAGCGGCTCGATGACACTGAAGCTTTCTTT
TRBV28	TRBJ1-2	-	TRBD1	CASRWTGVGYTF	TGTGCCAGCAGATGGACAGGGGTCGGCTACACCTTC
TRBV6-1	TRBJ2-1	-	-	CASSALSSYNEQFF	TGTGCCAGCAGTGCGTTGAGCTCCTACAATGAGCAGTTCTTC
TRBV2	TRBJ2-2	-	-	CASSAPIQGGDTGELFF	TGTGCCAGCAGTGCCCCGATACAGGGAGGGGACACCGGGGAGCTGTTTTTT
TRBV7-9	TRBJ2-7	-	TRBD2	CSSSLTLAEAYEQYF	TGTTCCAGCAGCCTTACACTAGCGGAGGCCTACGAGCAGTACTTC
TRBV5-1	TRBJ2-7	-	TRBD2	CASSLVLTGGSSYEQYF	TGCGCCAGCAGCTTGGTTTTGACGGGGGGGAGCTCCTACGAGCAGTACTTC
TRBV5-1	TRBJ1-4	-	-	CASSPGLEPIATNEKLFF	TGCGCCAGCAGCCCCGGACTCGAACCAATTGCAACTAATGAAAAACTGTTTTTT
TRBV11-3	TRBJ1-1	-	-	CASSFGSVGVSEAFF	TGTGCCAGCAGCTTCGGCTCGGTAGGGGTTTCTGAAGCTTTCTTT
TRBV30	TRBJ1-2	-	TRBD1	CAWSSPSLGQGRRGYGYTF	TGTGCCTGGAGCTCCCCCTCTTTAGGACAGGGGAGGCGGGGGTATGGCTACACCTTC
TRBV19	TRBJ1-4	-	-	CASRVGGGEKLFF	TGTGCCAGTAGAGTAGGAGGAGGTGAAAAACTGTTTTTT
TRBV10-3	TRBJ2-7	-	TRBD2	CAISGASGRDYEQYF	TGTGCCATCAGTGGGGCTAGCGGGAGGGACTACGAGCAGTACTTC
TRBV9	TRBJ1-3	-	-	CASSVAQEVSGNTIYF	TGTGCCAGCAGCGTAGCTCAAGAGGTCTCTGGAAACACCATATATTTT
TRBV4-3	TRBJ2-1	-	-	CASSQSGSYNEQFF	TGCGCCAGCAGCCAAAGCGGCTCCTACAATGAGCAGTTCTTC
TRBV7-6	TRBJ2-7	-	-	CASSLGAGTQYEQYF	TGTGCCAGCAGCTTAGGGGCCGGGACACAGTACGAGCAGTACTTC
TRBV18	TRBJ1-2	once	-	CASSPGPNYGYTF	TGTGCCAGCTCACCAGGCCCAAACTATGGCTACACCTTC
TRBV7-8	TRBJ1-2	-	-	CASSPPGLRYGYTF	TGTGCCAGCAGCCCACCGGGACTCCGCTATGGCTACACCTTC
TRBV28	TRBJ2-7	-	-	CASRARQEPVFF	TGTGCCAGCAGAGCTCGACAGGAACCCGTTTTTTTT
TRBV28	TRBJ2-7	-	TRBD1	CASSLPGQGPSYEQYF	TGTGCCAGCAGTTTACCGGGACAGGGGCCCTCCTACGAGCAGTACTTC
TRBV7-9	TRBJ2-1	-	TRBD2	CASSLVSGRAYNEQFF	TGTGCCAGCAGCTTAGTAAGTGGGAGGGCGTACAATGAGCAGTTCTTC
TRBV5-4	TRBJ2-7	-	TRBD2	CASRQPGTTEQYF	TGTGCCAGCAGGCAGCCCGGGACTACCGAGCAGTACTTC